This T cell receptor (beta chain) appears in the sequencing data of a study of technical replicates of blood from a handful of donors. The CDR3 has 15 residues. Looked up from germline, CDR1 is SGHDT and CDR2 is YYEEEE. The V and J ends lost 5 bases and 7 bases respectively, with 16 bases between them. The data were produced by immunoSEQ multiplex PCR, yet TCRdb's version contains in-frame clones alone and is incomplete. This table has 85,000 to 100,000 clones, about 96% appearing once. This clonotype was sampled from a human donor in good health. Sequencing was done on a sample of T cells isolated from PBMCs. V usage is TRBV5-6 and J usage is TRBJ1-6; tentatively, D is TRBD1 (6 bases). The chain's CDR3 is CASRKIGQKNSPLHF. CDR3 bases: TGTGCCAGCAGAAAAATTGGACAGAAGAATTCACCCCTCCACTTT.